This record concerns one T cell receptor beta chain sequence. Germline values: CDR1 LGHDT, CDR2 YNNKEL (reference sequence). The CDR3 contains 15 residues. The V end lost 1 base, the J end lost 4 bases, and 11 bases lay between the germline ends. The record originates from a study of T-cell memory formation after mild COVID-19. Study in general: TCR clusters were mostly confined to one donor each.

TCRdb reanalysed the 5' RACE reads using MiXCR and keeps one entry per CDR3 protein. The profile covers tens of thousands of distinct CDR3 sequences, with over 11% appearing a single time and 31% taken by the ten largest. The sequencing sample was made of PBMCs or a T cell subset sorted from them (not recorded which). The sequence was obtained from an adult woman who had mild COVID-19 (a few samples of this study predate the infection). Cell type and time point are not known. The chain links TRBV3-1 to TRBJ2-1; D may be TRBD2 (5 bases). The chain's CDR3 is CASSQVGERYNEQFF. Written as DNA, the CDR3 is TGTGCCAGCAGCCAAGTGGGAGAAAGGTACAATGAGCAGTTCTTC.